These 3 T cell receptor beta chains came from one sample sequenced in a study of T cells in Graves' hyperthyroidism and ophthalmopathy. Researchers took RNA transcripts and amplified the TCR beta CDR3 regions from them. The HTBI set primed first-round TCR CDR3 RT-PCR. Via MiXCR, TCRdb re-called the multiplex PCR reads, giving one row per CDR3 protein. This table holds fewer than 200,000 distinct CDR3 sequences, approximately 15% found once. Sequencing was done on a sample of blood. The origin of the receptors is a woman aged 45 to 65 with Graves' hyperthyroidism.

The chain joins TRBV6-2 or TRBV6-3 to TRBJ2-7; unclear D gene. The CDR3 is made up of 14 amino acids. The ends were cut back, 4 bases at V and 0 bases at J, with 10 bases in the middle. Germline V CDR1 and CDR2: MNHEY, SVGEGT. The DNA of the CDR3 is TGTGCCAGCAGTTTAGTCTATAGCTCCTACGAGCAGTACTTC. As protein: CASSLVYSSYEQYF.

This clonotype was counted at least ten times. The chain recombines TRBV9 with TRBJ2-3; no firm D call. Germline loops: CDR1 SGDLS, CDR2 YYNGEE. Trimming left V 8 bases short and J 6 bases short, with 16 bases between. The CDR3 is 13 amino acids. CDR3 coding DNA: TGTGCCAGTGGACGCGCCCCTTCGGATACGCAGTATTTT. Translation gives CASGRAPSDTQYF.

This clonotype was counted many times. The genes are TRBV10-2 and TRBJ1-1, with D unresolved. The germline V gene encodes CDR1 WSHSY and CDR2 SAAADI. The CDR3 contains 13 residues. V was pared by 7 bases and J by 3 bases, with 12 bases between. CDR3 sequence reads: CASTKVRDTEAFF. Here the CDR3 DNA reads TGCGCCAGCACTAAGGTGAGGGACACTGAAGCTTTCTTT.